This entry features one T cell receptor beta chain sequence. Its antigen remains unknown. Over 80,000 naive or memory CD4+ cells were cultured with CEF peptides for about nine days. The data belong to a study of CD4 T cells in relation to SARS-CoV-2 and coronaviruses. Study-wide background: Convalescent patients were roughly 8 males and a few females; two were Hispanic. Study-wide results and limits: In approximately 70% of donors, memory CD4+ clonotypes crossrecognized SARS-CoV-2 and at least one common cold coronavirus spike. Pre-pandemic and post-infection samples never came from the same donor.

The method was immunoSEQ multiplex PCR; TCRdb's version includes in-frame clones alone and lacks a portion of them. The top ten hold 0.95% to 1.5% of the sample, which has about 41,000 clones, approximately 87% seen once. CDR3 length: 13 residues. The V gene's germline CDR1 is GTSNPN and CDR2 SVGIG (reference sequence). After removal of 2 bases from V and 5 bases from J, the junction contained 3 bases not matched to a gene. The gene calls are TRBV30 and TRBJ2-7; 10 nucleotides agree with TRBD1. The sequenced sample consisted of naive CD4+ T cells from PBMCs, cultured in vitro. This sample's subset: naive CD4+ T cells isolated by negative enrichment. The sequence was collected from an adult with COVID-19. This CDR3 is CAWSPGQGNEQYF. CDR3 nucleotide sequence: TGTGCCTGGAGTCCGGGACAGGGGAACGAGCAGTACTTC.